The rows below give T cell receptor beta chains drawn from one sample of a study of blood T cell repertoires in COVID-19. Only in-frame clones appear in the TCRdb table, and some are missing; sequencing was by immunoSEQ multiplex PCR. The sample holds a few hundred thousand clones, 90% seen once. The sample consisted of peripheral blood. These receptors came from a woman aged 55-69 years with COVID-19, enrolled during active disease. The CDR3 runs from the conserved cysteine through the conserved F or W. The D gene is left open where the match is weak. Clone size appears in some rows only: once, few, many, or a class for an expanded clone.

TRBJ2-5 TRBD2 TRBV5-1 once CASSLAPGGAETQYF TGCGCCAGCAGCTTGGCCCCGGGGGGGGCAGAGACCCAGTACTTC
TRBJ2-2 . TRBV11-1 . CASTPLSTGELFF TGTGCCAGCACCCCCTTGTCGACCGGGGAGCTGTTTTTT
TRBJ1-1 . TRBV7-8 . CASSLARVGENTEAFF TGTGCCAGCAGCCTAGCAAGGGTCGGGGAGAACACTGAAGCTTTCTTT
TRBJ2-5 TRBD2 TRBV3-1/TRBV3-2 once CAPGAGGRQTQYF TGTGCTCCCGGGGCGGGGGGGCGGCAGACCCAGTACTTC
TRBJ1-5 TRBD1 TRBV19 . CASTTPGQPNVQHF TGTGCCAGCACTACCCCGGGACAGCCTAACGTTCAGCATTTT
TRBJ1-1 . TRBV3-1/TRBV3-2 . CASSQGQNTEAFF TGTGCCAGCAGCCAAGGACAGAACACTGAAGCTTTCTTT
TRBJ1-1 . TRBV25-1 . CASSRGGYTEAFF TGTGCCAGCAGCCGGGGGGGGTACACTGAAGCTTTCTTT
TRBJ2-1 TRBD2 TRBV5-4 . CASSPGLAGGYNEQFF TGTGCCAGCAGCCCGGGCTTAGCGGGGGGGTACAATGAGCAGTTCTTC
TRBJ1-4 . TRBV3-1/TRBV3-2 once CASSQVYEARKLFF TGTGCCAGCAGCCAAGTCTACGAGGCAAGAAAACTGTTTTTT
TRBJ2-1 TRBD2 TRBV6-2/TRBV6-3 . CASSYSKAGGVNEQFF TGTGCCAGCAGTTACTCGAAGGCGGGGGGGGTGAATGAGCAGTTCTTC
TRBJ2-7 . TRBV7-2 . CASSLYVGAYEQYF TGTGCCAGCAGCTTATACGTAGGGGCCTACGAGCAGTACTTC
TRBJ2-3 TRBD2 TRBV27 . CASSSLLGGLAGSDTQYF TGTGCCAGCAGCTCCCTACTCGGGGGACTAGCAGGATCAGATACGCAGTATTTT
TRBJ2-1 . TRBV5-5 . CASSYAVVVNEQFF TGTGCCAGCAGCTACGCGGTGGTAGTCAATGAGCAGTTCTTC
TRBJ1-3 . TRBV5-4 . CASSETAASGNTIYF TGTGCCAGCAGCGAAACAGCCGCCTCTGGAAACACCATATATTTT
TRBJ1-3 . TRBV19 . CASGTGWRGNTIYF TGTGCCAGTGGAACAGGGTGGAGAGGAAACACCATATATTTT
TRBJ1-2 TRBD1 TRBV19 . CASSIGTGGSGYGYTF TGTGCCAGTAGTATCGGGACAGGGGGATCTGGATATGGCTACACCTTC
TRBJ1-5 . TRBV5-4 . CASSLAGASQPQHF TGTGCCAGCAGCTTGGCTGGGGCTAGTCAGCCCCAGCATTTT
TRBJ1-2 . TRBV19 . CASTPGGSGYTF TGTGCCAGTACCCCCGGGGGTAGTGGCTACACCTTC
TRBJ1-1 . TRBV2 . CASPQGGQKAFF TGTGCCAGCCCACAGGGAGGGCAGAAAGCTTTCTTT
TRBJ1-1 . TRBV18 once CASSSPGVPEAFF TGTGCCAGCTCTTCACCGGGGGTTCCAGAAGCTTTCTTT
TRBJ1-3 . TRBV6-5 . CASSQSTVSGNTIYF TGTGCCAGCAGTCAATCGACAGTCTCTGGAAACACCATATATTTT
TRBJ1-5 . TRBV2 . CASSEARGGQPQHF TGTGCCAGCAGTGAAGCGCGGGGGGGTCAGCCCCAGCATTTT
TRBJ2-5 . TRBV24-1 once CATRAPETQYF TGTGCCACCAGGGCCCCAGAGACCCAGTACTTC
TRBJ2-5 . TRBV20-1 . CSASLGYGGEKETQYF TGCAGTGCTAGTTTAGGGTATGGCGGGGAAAAAGAGACCCAGTACTTC
TRBJ2-7 TRBD1 TRBV7-9 few CASVGDRGYEQYF TGTGCCAGCGTAGGGGACAGGGGCTACGAGCAGTACTTC
TRBJ1-1 . TRBV19 . CASSTVQGTEAFF TGTGCCAGTAGTACCGTCCAGGGCACTGAAGCTTTCTTT
TRBJ2-7 TRBD1 TRBV5-1 . CASRGQGAHDEQYF TGCGCCAGCAGGGGACAGGGGGCCCACGACGAGCAGTACTTC
TRBJ2-7 TRBD1 TRBV4-2 . CASSQGQGTYEQYF TGTGCCAGCAGCCAAGGACAGGGTACCTACGAGCAGTACTTC
TRBJ2-1 TRBD2 TRBV7-2 . CASSLLAGGPREQFF TGTGCCAGCAGCTTACTAGCGGGGGGGCCGAGGGAGCAGTTCTTC